The TCR beta chain under discussion was sequenced for a study of shared clonotypes between healthy human individuals. Study context: CD8 memory received one plate per donor, CD8 naive two, CD4 memory three and CD4 naive three.

Sequencing was performed with immunoSEQ multiplex PCR; in TCRdb, only in-frame clones are kept and a portion is missing. Of some 2.1 million clones listed, about 95% are singletons. CD45RO-negative, CCR7-selected cells formed the naive CD8 fraction, which excluded terminally differentiated effector memory CD45RA+ cells. As for this clone: Its antigen is unidentified. The junction does not match germline at one end; this may be a read error.

Study-level results: Between a handful of donors, naive CD4 clonotypes were shared at a level of approximately 5%.

CDR1 is SSHAT, CDR2 FNYEAQ, per germline (reference sequence). The length of the CDR3 is 17 residues. The TCR comes from a man younger than 30 in good health. The sequenced material came from naive CD8+ T cells sorted from blood. This chain joins TRBV7-7 and TRBJ2-2, with 7 bases aligning to TRBD2. CDR3 DNA sequence: TGTGCTAGCAGCTTATTCGGCGGGAGTACAAACACCGGGGAGCTGTTTTTT. Translating it yields CASSLFGGSTNTGELFF.